The clone carrying this T cell receptor beta chain appeared a few times. A much bigger clone sits one base away, suggesting this may be a read error. This entry is derived from a study of T cells in Graves' hyperthyroidism and ophthalmopathy. About the study: Peripheral blood draws took place at initial diagnosis, ahead of any treatment.

What was amplified from RNA transcripts were TCR beta CDR3 regions. Researchers ran a first-round RT-PCR on the TCR CDR3 using the HTBI primer set. From the multiplex PCR reads, TCRdb called clonotypes with MiXCR, one entry per CDR3 protein. The data hold around 530,000 distinct CDR3 sequences, with roughly 18% observed a single time. CDR3 length: 14 amino acids. The germline gives CDR1 SGHKS, CDR2 YYEKEE (reference sequence). Each person with ophthalmopathy scored at least 3 on the Clinical Activity Score, reached NOSPECS grade 4 or higher, and had been ill under 3 months. This TCR was recovered from a woman younger than 30 with Graves' ophthalmopathy. The rearrangement uses TRBV5-5 and TRBJ1-1, with a weak D call TRBD1 (5 bases). The sequencing sample was made of blood. The CDR3 reads CVSSSFGGYTEAFF. The CDR3 nucleotides are TGTGTCAGCAGCTCGTTCGGGGGGTACACTGAAGCTTTCTTT.